The T cell receptor beta chain described here comes from a study of CD8 T cells in acute hepatitis C reinfection (dated by TCRdb to the early 2020s). Background on the whole study: The TCRbeta repertoire of CD8+ T cells specific for the HCV NS3-1073 epitope was profiled during acute infection and after viral clearance. Paired acute and follow-up samples were contributed by four spontaneous resolvers. Study-wide findings and limitations: Few CDR3 sequences were shared with other epitopes, and differences in sequencing approaches may have limited exact matching. Because bulk sequencing covered only the TCRbeta chain, the alphabeta pairing of the public clonotypes could not be determined. High diversity was observed in NS3-1073 specific repertoires, and no significant differences in diversity were found between acute resolver, follow-up resolver and acute chronic samples. Around twelve public clonotypes were identified irrespective of outcome, and one of the public clonotypes used V04-02/J02-02. TRBV04 and TRBV06 gene families were preferentially used in all groups, and this usage was not explained by overrepresentation in the naive pool. No follow-up repertoires were available for chronically infected subjects, since NS3-1073 specific cells were too rare to be sorted.

Genomic DNA was extracted from the FACS-sorted cells, and the TCRbeta chains were sequenced by the commercial immunoSEQ service. Under the source paper's analysis protocol: ImmunoSEQ Analyzer software v3.0 and R v3.5.1 were used to analyze the repertoire data. Only productive rearrangements were analyzed, because any sequences with stop codons or out-of-frame rearrangements were filtered out. Simpson diversity, Shannon entropy, CDR3 length and nucleotide addition metrics were supplied by the sequencing provider. Based on frequency, clonotypes were placed into dominant, sub-dominant, low or lowest abundance groups, and clonotypes under 0.1% were left out of most analyses. A CDR3 amino acid clonotype was called public if the clonotype appeared in at least two subjects at a cumulative frequency of at least 0.5%. TCRdb's version of the immuneACCESS table is confined to in-frame rearrangements and falls short of the full clone set. An unresolved V gene accounts for under half of the shortfall where checked; the remainder is of unknown origin. The DNA gave D and trimming, while V, J and clone size come from that table. The sample records about 38,000 clones, approximately 87% of which are singletons. The ten top clones hold 0.4% to 0.6% of the sample.

Comments on this clone: This clone's antigen is unknown. The record has no base qualities; no much larger clone is one base away.

The sample's time point, from its label and the paper: naive CD8 control sorted from an acute-time-point sample. Enrolled in the Montreal Hepatitis C Cohort (HEPCO) in Canada, the donors were people who inject drugs, and these donors were followed every 3 months. Acute primary HCV infection was defined as a positive HCV RNA or antibody test that came after a negative test within the prior 24 weeks. Cells were surface stained with CD3, CD8 and CD45RO antibodies, and an aqua fixable dye was used to exclude dead cells. The cohort also had 6 subjects who developed chronic infection, defined as being HCV RNA positive at 24 weeks. Negative selection by means of the MACS CD8+ T cell Isolation Kit yielded CD8+ T cells from peripheral blood mononuclear cells recovered from cryopreservation by thawing. A BD FACSAria II cell sorter was used for cell sorting. The CDR3 goes from the cysteine to the phenylalanine over 14 residues. Only the CDR3 portion is preserved as DNA: 42 bases, with reading frame beginning at the first base. The germline V gene (reference sequence) yields MNHEY for CDR1 and SMNVEV for CDR2. V is reduced by 5 bases and J by 2 bases, leaving a spacing of 12 bases between them.

The clonotype was recovered from a man in his thirties or forties with chronic hepatitis C. Sample: naive CD8+ T cells from PBMCs. The intended sense of this specimen's cell subset or site label: sorted total naive CD45RO-negative CD8+ T cells. Recombination joined TRBV27 with TRBJ1-1, with the D gene not confidently named. The sequenced DNA is TGTGCCAGCAGTCATTTGAGCCAAAACACTGAAGCTTTCTTT. It translates to CASSHLSQNTEAFF.